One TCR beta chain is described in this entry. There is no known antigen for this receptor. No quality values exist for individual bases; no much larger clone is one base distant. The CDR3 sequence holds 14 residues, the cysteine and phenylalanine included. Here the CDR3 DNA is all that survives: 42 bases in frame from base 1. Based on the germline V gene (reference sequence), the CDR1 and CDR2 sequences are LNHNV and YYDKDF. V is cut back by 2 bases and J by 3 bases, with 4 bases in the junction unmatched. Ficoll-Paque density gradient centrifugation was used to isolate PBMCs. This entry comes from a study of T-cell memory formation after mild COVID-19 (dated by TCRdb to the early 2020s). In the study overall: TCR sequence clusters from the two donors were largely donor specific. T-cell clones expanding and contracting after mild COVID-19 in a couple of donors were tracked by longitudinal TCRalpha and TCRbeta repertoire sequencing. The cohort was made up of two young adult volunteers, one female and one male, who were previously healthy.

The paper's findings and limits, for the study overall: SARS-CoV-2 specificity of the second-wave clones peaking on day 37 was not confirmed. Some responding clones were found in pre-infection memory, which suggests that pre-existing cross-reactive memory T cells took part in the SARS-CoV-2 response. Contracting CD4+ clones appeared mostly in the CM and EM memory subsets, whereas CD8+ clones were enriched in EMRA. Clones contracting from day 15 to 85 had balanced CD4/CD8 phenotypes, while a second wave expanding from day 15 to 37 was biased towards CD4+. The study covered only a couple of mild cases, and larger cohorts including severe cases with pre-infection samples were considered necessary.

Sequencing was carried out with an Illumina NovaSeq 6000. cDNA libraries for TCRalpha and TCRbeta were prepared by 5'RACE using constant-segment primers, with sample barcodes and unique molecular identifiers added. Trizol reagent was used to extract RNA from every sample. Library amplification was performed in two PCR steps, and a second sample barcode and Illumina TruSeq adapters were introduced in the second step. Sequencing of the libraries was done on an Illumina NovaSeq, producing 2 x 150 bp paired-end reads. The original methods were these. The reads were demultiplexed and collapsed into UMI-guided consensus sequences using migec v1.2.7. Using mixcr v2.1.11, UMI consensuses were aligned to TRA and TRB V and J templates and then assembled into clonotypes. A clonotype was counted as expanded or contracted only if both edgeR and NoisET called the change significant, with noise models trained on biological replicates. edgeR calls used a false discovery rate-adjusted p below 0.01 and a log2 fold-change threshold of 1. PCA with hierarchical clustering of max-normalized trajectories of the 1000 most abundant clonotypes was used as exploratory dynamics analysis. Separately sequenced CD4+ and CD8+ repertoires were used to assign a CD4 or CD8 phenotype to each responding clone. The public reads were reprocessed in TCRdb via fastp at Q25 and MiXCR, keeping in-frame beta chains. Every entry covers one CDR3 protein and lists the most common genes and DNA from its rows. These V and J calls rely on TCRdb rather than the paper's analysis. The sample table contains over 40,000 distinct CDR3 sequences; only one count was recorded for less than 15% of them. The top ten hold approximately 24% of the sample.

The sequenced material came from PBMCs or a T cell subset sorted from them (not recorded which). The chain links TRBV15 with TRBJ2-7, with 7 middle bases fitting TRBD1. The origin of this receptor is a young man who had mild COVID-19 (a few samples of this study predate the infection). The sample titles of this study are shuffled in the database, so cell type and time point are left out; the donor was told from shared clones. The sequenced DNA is TGTGCCACCAGCAGAACGGGACAGAGCTACGAGCAGTACTTC. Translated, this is CATSRTGQSYEQYF.